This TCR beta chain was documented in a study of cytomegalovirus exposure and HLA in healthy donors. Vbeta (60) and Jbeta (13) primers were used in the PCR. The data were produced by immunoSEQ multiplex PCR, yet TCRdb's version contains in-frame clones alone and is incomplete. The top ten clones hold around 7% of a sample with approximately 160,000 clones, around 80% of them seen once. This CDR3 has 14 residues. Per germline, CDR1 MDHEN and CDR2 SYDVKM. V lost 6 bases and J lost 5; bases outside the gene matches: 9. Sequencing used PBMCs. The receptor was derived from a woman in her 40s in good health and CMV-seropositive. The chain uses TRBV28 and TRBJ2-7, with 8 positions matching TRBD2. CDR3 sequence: CASSSGGPSDEQYF. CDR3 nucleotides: TGTGCCAGCAGCTCGGGGGGGCCTTCGGACGAGCAGTACTTC.